This T cell receptor beta chain was documented in a study of TIL therapy for anti-PD-1-resistant metastatic lung cancer. Study information: Tumors were harvested before any PD-1/PD-L1 blockade.

Whole-study results and caveats: After infusion, TIL clonotypes partly replaced peripheral T cells and declined over months.

This clone was picked up a small number of times. No antigen is known for it. Time point defined: pre-treatment sample, taken before nivolumab and TIL therapy. Enrollment ran from October 2017 to early 2020. The V and J ends lost 2 bases and 5 bases respectively, with 13 bases between them. CDR3 length: 15 amino acids. Per the germline V gene, CDR1 is MNHNY and CDR2 is SVGAGI (reference sequence). The libraries were made with immunoSEQ v3. The protocol was immunoSEQ multiplex PCR, while the TCRdb copy is restricted to in-frame clones and leaves out a portion. This sample has 50,000 to 60,000 clones, with roughly 77% found just once.

This receptor was identified in a person between 25 and 80 years old with non-small cell lung cancer. This sequence joins TRBV6-6 and TRBJ1-5, with a weak D call TRBD1 (6 bases). This specimen was blood, taken at baseline. CDR3 nucleotides: TGTGCCAGCAGTTACGAATCCAGGGGATATCAGCCCCAGCATTTT. Amino acid sequence: CASSYESRGYQPQHF.